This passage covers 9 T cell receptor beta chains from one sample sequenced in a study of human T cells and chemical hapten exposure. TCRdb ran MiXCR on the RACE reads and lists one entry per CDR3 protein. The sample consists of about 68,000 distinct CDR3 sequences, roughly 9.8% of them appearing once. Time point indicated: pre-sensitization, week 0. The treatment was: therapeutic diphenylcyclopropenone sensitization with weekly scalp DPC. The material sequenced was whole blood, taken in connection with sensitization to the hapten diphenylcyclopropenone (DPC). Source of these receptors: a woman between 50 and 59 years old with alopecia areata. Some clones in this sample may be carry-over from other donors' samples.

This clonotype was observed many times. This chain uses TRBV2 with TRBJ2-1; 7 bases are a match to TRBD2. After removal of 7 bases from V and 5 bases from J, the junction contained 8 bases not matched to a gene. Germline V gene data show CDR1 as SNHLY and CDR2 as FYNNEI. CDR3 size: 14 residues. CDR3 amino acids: CASKGGSNHNEQFF. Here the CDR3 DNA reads TGTGCCAGCAAGGGCGGGAGTAACCACAATGAGCAGTTCTTC.

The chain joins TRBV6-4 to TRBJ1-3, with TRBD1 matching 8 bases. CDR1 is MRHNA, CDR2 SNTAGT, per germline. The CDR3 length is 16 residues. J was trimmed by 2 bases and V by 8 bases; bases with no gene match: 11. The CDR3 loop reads CASSPTGTGAGNTIYF. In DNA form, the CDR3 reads TGTGCCAGCTCACCGACCGGGACAGGAGCTGGAAACACCATATATTTT.

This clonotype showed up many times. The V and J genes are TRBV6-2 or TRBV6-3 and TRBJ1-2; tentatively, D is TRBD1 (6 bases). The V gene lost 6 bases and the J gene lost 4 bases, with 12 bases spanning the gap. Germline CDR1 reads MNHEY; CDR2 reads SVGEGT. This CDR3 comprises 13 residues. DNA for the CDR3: TGTGCCAGCAGGATACAGGGCCGCTATGGCTACACCTTC. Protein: CASRIQGRYGYTF.

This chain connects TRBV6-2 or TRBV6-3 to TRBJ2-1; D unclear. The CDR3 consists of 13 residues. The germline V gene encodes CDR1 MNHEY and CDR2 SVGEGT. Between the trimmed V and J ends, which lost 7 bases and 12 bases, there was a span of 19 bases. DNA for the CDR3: TGTGCCAGCAAAGGAGCATGGCCGAGAGTGCAGTTCTTC. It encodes CASKGAWPRVQFF.

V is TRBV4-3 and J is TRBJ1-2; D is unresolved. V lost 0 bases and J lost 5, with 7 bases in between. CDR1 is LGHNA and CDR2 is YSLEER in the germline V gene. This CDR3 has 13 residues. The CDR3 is CASSQDRRYGYTF. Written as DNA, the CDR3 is TGCGCCAGCAGCCAAGACAGGAGATATGGCTACACCTTC.

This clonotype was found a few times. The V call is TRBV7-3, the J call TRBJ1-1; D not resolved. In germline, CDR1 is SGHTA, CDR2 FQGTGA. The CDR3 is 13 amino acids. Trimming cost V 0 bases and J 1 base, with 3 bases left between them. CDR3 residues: CASSLTRNTEAFF. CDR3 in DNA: TGTGCCAGCAGCTTAACTAGGAACACTGAAGCTTTCTTT.

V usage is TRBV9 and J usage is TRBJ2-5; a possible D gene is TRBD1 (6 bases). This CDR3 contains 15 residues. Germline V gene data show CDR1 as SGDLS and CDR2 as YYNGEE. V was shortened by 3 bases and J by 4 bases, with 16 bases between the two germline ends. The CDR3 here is CASSGTGHKTETQYF. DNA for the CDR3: TGTGCCAGCAGCGGAACGGGACACAAGACAGAGACCCAGTACTTC.

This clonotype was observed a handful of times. The CDR3 sequence: CASSLEGQGVAEQFF. In nucleotides, the CDR3 is TGTGCCAGCAGCTTAGAGGGACAGGGGGTGGCTGAGCAGTTCTTC. J is TRBJ2-1 and V is TRBV7-2; 11 bases are shared with TRBD1. The CDR3 sequence is 15 residues long. Looked up from germline, CDR1 is SGHTA and CDR2 is FQGNSA. The V and J ends lost 1 base and 9 bases, in that order; junction bases with no gene match: 5.

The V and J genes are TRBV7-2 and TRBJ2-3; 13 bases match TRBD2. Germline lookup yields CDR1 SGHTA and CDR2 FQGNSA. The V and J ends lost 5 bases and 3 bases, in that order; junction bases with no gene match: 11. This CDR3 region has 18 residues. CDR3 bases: TGTGCCAGCAGCCGGACTAGCGGGGGAAAGGGGGCAACAGATACGCAGTATTTT. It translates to CASSRTSGGKGATDTQYF.